Sequencing of this T cell receptor (beta chain) was carried out in a study of blood T cell repertoires in COVID-19. The overall study: Collection of acute and convalescent COVID-19 samples took place in the United States, Italy and Spain. Nucleic acid was either cDNA or gDNA, and it came from T cells, B-cell-depleted T cells, or PBMCs.

Germline V CDR1 and CDR2: LNHNV, YYDKDF (reference sequence). CDR3 length: 16 amino acids. With 0 bases removed from V and 4 bases from J, the gap between germline ends came to 15 bases. Repertoires were generated with immunoSEQ multiplex PCR, while TCRdb's copy carries only in-frame clones and drops some. The profile shows about 370,000 clones, more than 80% of them singletons. In Seattle, patients joined the study during active infection and were tracked longitudinally. The sequenced sample consisted of peripheral blood. This rearrangement joins TRBV15 to TRBJ1-2; possibly TRBD1 for D (6 bases). The sequence was collected from a woman aged 25 to 45 with COVID-19, enrolled during active disease. The CDR3 region has the DNA TGTGCCACCAGCAGAGATCTGACAGGTGGAGGCTATGGCTACACCTTC. Its translation: CATSRDLTGGGYGYTF.